Below are 3 T cell receptor beta chains sequenced from a single sample in a study of cytomegalovirus exposure and HLA in healthy donors. This PCR relied on a set of 60 Vbeta primers and 13 Jbeta primers. Some clones are missing from TCRdb's copy, which holds only in-frame ones; the method was immunoSEQ multiplex PCR. The sample holds 150,000 or so clones, roughly 80% seen once. Sequencing input: PBMCs. The receptors here all came from a woman in her thirties or forties in good health and CMV-seronegative.

This clone was seen just once. This chain uses TRBV4-1 with TRBJ1-6; D is perhaps TRBD1 (5 bases). Germline assignment: CDR1 MGHRA and CDR2 YSYEKL. The CDR3 totals 14 residues. V was pared by 0 bases and J by 8 bases, with 8 bases between. In DNA, the CDR3 is TGCGCCAGCAGCCAAGATCAGGGTCATTCACCCCTCCACTTT. It codes for CASSQDQGHSPLHF.

The rearrangement links TRBV6-1 to TRBJ1-2; unclear D gene. V was cut by 7 bases and J by 6 bases, with 18 bases left in between. This CDR3 is 14 amino acids long. The germline gives CDR1 MNHNS, CDR2 SASEGT. The CDR3 region has the DNA TGTGCCAGCATCACGCCGGGGTATAGCGATGGCTACACCTTC. The encoded protein is CASITPGYSDGYTF.

The chain couples TRBV6-5 to TRBJ1-2, with D uncertain. Germline lookup yields CDR1 MNHEY and CDR2 SVGAGI. V was cut by 5 bases and J by 11 bases, with 12 bases left in between. The CDR3 consists of 11 residues. CDR3 sequence reads: CASSTGSWYTF. In DNA, the CDR3 is TGTGCCAGCAGTACGGGATCATGGTACACCTTC.